The following is a T cell receptor (beta chain) sequence with its context. The second PCR ran about 6 to 11 cycles with a sample-barcoded 5' primer and J-beta primers. TCRdb itself ran the 5' RACE reads through MiXCR, one entry per CDR3 protein. Here the sample spans about 1.4 million distinct CDR3 sequences, approximately 59% being singletons. The source of the sample is a study of blood T cells in healthy people across ages. Germline V CDR1 and CDR2: ENHRY, SYGVKD. CDR3 length: 14 amino acids. This clonotype originated in a man aged 18 to 30 in good health. The chain recombines TRBV10-3 with TRBJ2-4; a possible D gene is TRBD1 (8 bases). TRBJ2-7 explains the end of the DNA better; the J call may be wrong. The specimen was blood. CDR3 bases: TGTGCCATCAGGGGGGGGACAGGATCCTACGAGCAGTACTTC. This gives the protein CAIRGGTGSYEQYF.